Below are 19 T cell receptor beta chains sequenced from a single sample in a study of early stage breast cancer tumors. Produced via immunoSEQ multiplex PCR; TCRdb's table is partial and in-frame only. The sample contains about 30,000 clones, 74% of which appear only once. Sequencing input: breast tumor tissue. All receptors come from a person aged 30 to 39 with breast cancer.

V usage is TRBV6-5 and J usage is TRBJ1-5, with a tentative D call TRBD1 (6 bases). Germline V CDR1 and CDR2: MNHEY, SVGAGI. The CDR3 loop spans 13 amino acids. V was pared by 5 bases and J by 7 bases, with 12 bases between. The CDR3 here is CASSRGAWQPQHF. The CDR3, as DNA: TGTGCCAGCAGTCGGGGGGCATGGCAGCCCCAGCATTTT.

The chain recombines TRBV5-6 with TRBJ1-2; the match to TRBD1 covers 9 bases. Germline trimming cut 2 bases from V and 7 bases from J; bases unmatched to any gene: 6. Looked up from germline, CDR1 is SGHDT and CDR2 is YYEEEE. The CDR3 covers 14 residues. The CDR3 reads CASSFRDRESGYTF. CDR3 bases: TGTGCCAGCAGCTTTAGGGACAGGGAGAGTGGCTACACCTTC.

The genes are TRBV19 and TRBJ1-4; TRBD1 matches at 7 bases. The length of the CDR3 is 13 residues. The germline V gene encodes CDR1 LNHDA and CDR2 SQIVND (reference sequence). J gave up 8 bases and V 3 bases, and 3 bases lay outside the gene matches. DNA for the CDR3: TGTGCCAGTAGTATTGGGACAGTCGAAAAACTGTTTTTT. Its protein is CASSIGTVEKLFF.

This clone was seen once. The chain uses TRBV6-1 and TRBJ2-2; the match to TRBD1 covers 9 bases. Looked up from germline, CDR1 is MNHNS and CDR2 is SASEGT. With 6 bases clipped from V and 2 bases from J, the junction kept 4 bases outside the gene matches. This CDR3 has 15 amino acids. CDR3 nucleotides: TGTGCCAGCAGGGGACAGGGATCAAACACCGGGGAGCTGTTTTTT. It encodes CASRGQGSNTGELFF.

The chain employs TRBV7-9 and TRBJ2-1; D is unclear. This CDR3 contains 14 residues. Germline V gene data show CDR1 as SEHNR and CDR2 as FQNEAQ (reference sequence). Trimming took 8 bases from V and 3 from J, leaving 14 bases between them. CDR3 amino acids: CASYKVYRYNEQFF. The CDR3 coding sequence is TGTGCCAGCTACAAGGTCTACCGCTACAATGAGCAGTTCTTC.

J is TRBJ2-1 and V is TRBV18; the match to TRBD1 covers 7 bases. CDR1 is KGHSH and CDR2 is LQKENI in the germline V gene. The V and J ends lost 4 bases and 0 bases, in that order; junction bases with no gene match: 6. The CDR3 sequence is 16 residues long. CDR3 in DNA: TGTGCCAGCTCACGCTCACGGGACAGCTCCTACAATGAGCAGTTCTTC. Translation: CASSRSRDSSYNEQFF.

This chain links TRBV4-1 with TRBJ2-2; D is perhaps TRBD1 (6 bases). The CDR3 sequence is 17 residues long. Trimming cost V 1 base and J 1 base, with 13 bases left between them. Germline CDR1 reads MGHRA; CDR2 reads YSYEKL. CDR3 loop: CASSQVQGQGNTGELFF. In DNA form, the CDR3 reads TGCGCCAGCAGCCAAGTGCAGGGGCAGGGGAACACCGGGGAGCTGTTTTTT.

This sequence joins TRBV7-2 and TRBJ2-3; 11 positions agree with TRBD2. The CDR3 loop spans 15 amino acids. Per germline, CDR1 SGHTA and CDR2 FQGNSA. Trimming at V came to 3 bases and at J to 2 bases, leaving 1 base not matched to a gene. CDR3 amino acids: CASSLGLAATDTQYF. Here the CDR3 DNA reads TGTGCCAGCAGCTTGGGACTAGCGGCCACAGATACGCAGTATTTT.

This rearrangement joins TRBV7-2 to TRBJ1-1; perhaps TRBD1 as D (6 bases). This CDR3 has 14 amino acids. The germline V and J ends were trimmed by 4 bases and 1 base, with 10 bases remaining between them. The germline V gene encodes CDR1 SGHTA and CDR2 FQGNSA. DNA for the CDR3: TGTGCCAGCAGCTGGGCGACAGGGAACACTGAAGCTTTCTTT. It encodes CASSWATGNTEAFF.

This rearrangement joins TRBV5-5 to TRBJ2-1; 15 bases align to TRBD2. The CDR3 covers 17 residues. Germline CDR1 and CDR2: SGHKS and YYEKEE (reference sequence). Trimming cost V 4 bases and J 4 bases; bases outside gene matches: 6. CDR3 DNA sequence: TGTGCCAGCAGCCGCCGGACTAGCGGGAGGGGTTACAATGAGCAGTTCTTC. Residues: CASSRRTSGRGYNEQFF.

The rearrangement joins TRBV19 to TRBJ1-2, with 7 bases matching TRBD1. This CDR3 has 13 residues. Losses at the gene ends were 5 bases for V and 2 bases for J; bases not matched to a gene: 2. The germline V gene encodes CDR1 LNHDA and CDR2 SQIVND (reference sequence). CDR3 region: CASSPDRNYGYTF. The DNA for the CDR3 is TGTGCCAGTAGTCCGGACAGGAACTATGGCTACACCTTC.

This clone appeared once. This rearrangement joins TRBV14 to TRBJ2-7, with D maybe TRBD1 (5 bases). V lost 6 bases, J lost 4 bases, and 19 bases lay in between. The CDR3 totals 15 residues. Germline lookup yields CDR1 SGHDN and CDR2 FVKESK. As DNA, the CDR3 is TGTGCCAGCAGTTTAGGGCGCAGGGTCGGGTACGAGCAGTACTTC. Translated, it gives CASSLGRRVGYEQYF.

The chain has TRBV2 and TRBJ2-7, with D unresolved. Trimming removed 3 bases at V and 3 bases at J, with 6 bases between. Per germline, CDR1 SNHLY and CDR2 FYNNEI. The CDR3 is 12 residues long. Written as DNA, the CDR3 is TGTGCCAGCAGTGACAGTTACTACGAGCAGTACTTC. Its protein product is CASSDSYYEQYF.

This sequence joins TRBV19 and TRBJ1-5; D gene ambiguous. Germline V CDR1 and CDR2: LNHDA, SQIVND (reference sequence). CDR3 length: 14 residues. V was trimmed by 5 bases and J by 2 bases, leaving 10 bases between them. The CDR3 nucleotides are TGTGCCAGTAGTTATCAGGTGGGCAATCAGCCCCAGCATTTT. This encodes CASSYQVGNQPQHF.

V and J are TRBV6-4 and TRBJ1-1; D not resolved. Germline CDR1 and CDR2: MRHNA and SNTAGT. V lost 6 bases to trimming and J lost 1 base, with 12 bases between them. The CDR3 covers 14 residues. CDR3 DNA sequence: TGTGCCAGCAGGAGAAGTCATGGGAACACTGAAGCTTTCTTT. As protein: CASRRSHGNTEAFF.

The chain is built from TRBV6-1 and TRBJ1-1, with D perhaps matching TRBD1 (6 bases). The CDR3 consists of 14 residues. CDR1 is MNHNS, CDR2 SASEGT, per germline. V gave up 6 bases and J gave up 5 bases, with 16 bases separating them. The CDR3 is CASRRGGQSTEAFF. The DNA for the CDR3 is TGTGCCAGCAGACGAGGTGGACAGTCGACTGAAGCTTTCTTT.

This clone came up a few times. This rearrangement joins TRBV5-1 to TRBJ1-1; the D is unclear. V shed 5 bases and J shed 2 bases, with 13 bases lying between them. The CDR3 totals 14 residues. Germline V gives CDR1 SGHRS, CDR2 YFSETQ. CDR3 nucleotides: TGCGCCAGCAGGGCCGGTCAAATTAACACTGAAGCTTTCTTT. This translates into CASRAGQINTEAFF.

The chain links TRBV7-3 to TRBJ2-2; a weak D match, TRBD1 (6 bases). V gave up 5 bases and J gave up 4 bases, with 17 bases separating them. CDR1 is SGHTA and CDR2 is FQGTGA in the germline V gene. The CDR3 is made up of 16 amino acids. DNA for the CDR3: TGTGCCAGCAGCCTAAATCCGCCAGGGGTCACCGGGGAGCTGTTTTTT. Translated: CASSLNPPGVTGELFF. The entire variable domain, with the rest obtained from reference TRBV7-3 and TRBJ2-2, is as follows: GAGVSQTPSNKVTEKGKYVELRCDPISGHTALYWYRQSLGQGPEFLIYFQGTGAADDSGLPNDRFFAVRPEGSVSTLKIQRTERGDSAVYLCASSLNPPGVTGELFFGEGSRLTVL.

The chain carries TRBV14 and TRBJ1-2; D remains unclear. Germline loops: CDR1 SGHDN, CDR2 FVKESK. Trimming took 0 bases from V and 0 from J, leaving 8 bases between them. The CDR3 runs to 15 residues. CDR3: CASSQDLDPNYGYTF. The CDR3 DNA reads as TGTGCCAGCAGCCAAGATTTGGATCCTAACTATGGCTACACCTTC.